One sample yielded the 25 T cell receptor beta chains listed below, sequenced in a study of blood T cells in healthy people across ages. A second PCR, run for about 7 to 11 cycles, used a sample-barcoded 5' primer plus a J-beta primer mix. Using its own MiXCR run on the 5' RACE reads, TCRdb lists one record per CDR3 protein. The sample yields hundreds of thousands of distinct CDR3 sequences, roughly 64% seen once. The sequencing sample was made of blood. These receptors originate from a man aged 25-45 years in good health.

V usage is TRBV12-3 or TRBV12-4 and J usage is TRBJ2-1; D is unresolved. This CDR3 has 12 residues. V was cut by 7 bases and J by 10 bases, with 14 bases left in between. CDR3 in DNA: TGTGCCAGCACCAGAACCCCGGGCGAGCAGTTCTTC. It encodes CASTRTPGEQFF.

This rearrangement joins TRBV11-1 to TRBJ1-2; TRBD1 matches at 12 bases. Germline-derived CDR1 and CDR2 are SGHAT and FQDESV (reference sequence). The CDR3 contains 15 residues. The junction had 7 bases not matched to a gene; V was cut back by 3 bases and J by 8 bases. The CDR3 spells CASSLGQGAIGGYTF. The DNA of the CDR3 is TGTGCCAGCAGCTTGGGACAGGGGGCGATTGGCGGCTACACCTTC.

This clonotype is a singleton in its sample. This chain joins TRBV5-1 and TRBJ1-2; D uncertain. Per germline, CDR1 SGHRS and CDR2 YFSETQ. The CDR3 totals 15 residues. V was pared by 3 bases and J by 3 bases, with 15 bases between. The CDR3 sequence is CASSYSTEPHYGYTF. The CDR3 DNA is TGCGCCAGCAGCTACTCCACAGAACCGCACTATGGCTACACCTTC.

The chain links TRBV6-2 or TRBV6-3 to TRBJ1-2, with D possibly TRBD1 on 6 matching bases. CDR3 length: 14 amino acids. Per germline, CDR1 MNHEY and CDR2 SVGEGT. V shed 0 bases and J shed 4 bases, with 9 bases lying between them. The CDR3, as DNA: TGTGCCAGCAGTTACTCCGGACAGTCCTATGGCTACACCTTC. Translated: CASSYSGQSYGYTF.

This clonotype was observed a few times. This sequence joins TRBV25-1 and TRBJ2-6; D uncertain. Between the trimmed V and J ends, which lost 5 bases and 4 bases, there was a span of 6 bases. There are 13 residues in the CDR3. Germline loops: CDR1 MGHDK, CDR2 SYGVNS. The CDR3 here is CASSSLGANVLTF. DNA of the CDR3: TGTGCCAGCAGTAGCCTAGGGGCCAACGTCCTGACTTTC.

The gene calls are TRBV7-2 and TRBJ2-5; the D gene could be TRBD1 or TRBD2 (6 bases each). CDR1 and CDR2 from the germline V gene are SGHTA and FQGNSA. V was shortened by 2 bases and J by 3 bases, with 13 bases between the two germline ends. The CDR3 has 15 amino acids. CDR3 DNA sequence: TGTGCCAGCAGCTTACATCGGGGGCTAGAAGAGACCCAGTACTTC. This gives the protein CASSLHRGLEETQYF.

The rearrangement uses TRBV20-1 and TRBJ2-7; D perhaps matches TRBD2 (5 bases). The CDR3 loop spans 13 amino acids. V dropped 3 bases and J dropped 0 bases, with 9 bases sitting between them. Per germline, CDR1 DFQATT and CDR2 SNEGSKA (reference sequence). The CDR3 DNA reads as TGCAGTGCTAGGGACTTAAACTCCTACGAGCAGTACTTC. This gives the protein CSARDLNSYEQYF.

The chain combines TRBV5-1 with TRBJ2-5; D is undetermined. The J call may not be correct, given that the DNA end is closer to TRBJ2-7. Germline assignment: CDR1 SGHRS and CDR2 YFSETQ. CDR3 length equals 15 residues. The CDR3 reads CASSVAATSTYEQYF. For the CDR3, the DNA is TGCGCCAGCAGCGTCGCGGCCACGTCGACCTACGAGCAGTACTTC.

The V and J genes are TRBV20-1 and TRBJ2-1, with 9 bases that match TRBD2. The CDR3 spans 16 residues. Per germline, CDR1 DFQATT and CDR2 SNEGSKA (reference sequence). Trimming at V came to 0 bases and at J to 2 bases, leaving 5 bases not matched to a gene. The CDR3 region is CSARDMGGRAYNEQFF. DNA of the CDR3: TGCAGTGCTAGAGATATGGGCGGGAGGGCCTACAATGAGCAGTTCTTC.

The J gene is TRBJ2-6, the V gene TRBV20-1; D not resolved. The CDR3 runs 14 residues. V gave up 4 bases and J gave up 0 bases, with 7 bases separating them. Germline assignment: CDR1 DFQATT and CDR2 SNEGSKA (reference sequence). DNA for the CDR3: TGCAGTGCTATTCACCGCTCTGGGGCCAACGTCCTGACTTTC. Encoded protein: CSAIHRSGANVLTF.

This clonotype was counted once. The chain links TRBV6-2 or TRBV6-3 to TRBJ2-7; the D gene could be TRBD1 or TRBD2 (6 bases each). Germline V gene sequence: CDR1 MNHEY, CDR2 SVGEGT. This CDR3 is built from 20 residues. Trimming stripped 6 bases from V and 2 bases from J, with 32 bases between. In DNA form, the CDR3 reads TGTGCCAGCAGACCCATACAGGGACTGACCTTAGTGAAGGGAGCCTACGAGCAGTACTTC. Translating it yields CASRPIQGLTLVKGAYEQYF.

The rearrangement joins TRBV11-2 to TRBJ2-7; 8 nucleotides line up with TRBD1. The CDR3 is 13 amino acids. CDR1 is SGHAT and CDR2 is FQNNGV in the germline V gene. The V and J ends lost 9 bases and 3 bases, in that order; junction bases with no gene match: 7. As DNA, the CDR3 is TGTGCCAGTTCTGACAGGGGTGGCTACGAGCAGTACTTC. Translating gives CASSDRGGYEQYF.

The chain carries TRBV27 and TRBJ2-6; 7 bases map to TRBD1. The J segment lost 0 bases and the V segment lost 0 bases, leaving 5 bases of the junction unmatched. The CDR3 totals 18 residues. The germline gives CDR1 MNHEY, CDR2 SMNVEV (reference sequence). The CDR3 sequence is CASSLSRTGPSGANVLTF. The CDR3 DNA sequence: TGTGCCAGCAGTTTATCAAGGACAGGACCCTCTGGGGCCAACGTCCTGACTTTC.

The chain carries TRBV6-1 and TRBJ1-1; weak D call: TRBD1 (6 bases). The ends were cut back, 2 bases at V and 5 bases at J, with 21 bases in the middle. Germline-derived CDR1 and CDR2 are MNHNS and SASEGT. CDR3 size: 17 residues. Here the CDR3 DNA reads TGTGCCAGCAGTGAAAGGAGGGTGGGGGGCTTCCAAACTGAAGCTTTCTTT. It yields the protein CASSERRVGGFQTEAFF.

V and J are TRBV7-9 and TRBJ2-1, with D tentatively TRBD2 (7 bases). CDR1 is SEHNR, CDR2 FQNEAQ, per germline (reference sequence). V gave up 0 bases and J gave up 0 bases, with 12 bases separating them. This CDR3 is built from 17 residues. CDR3 nucleotide sequence: TGTGCCAGCAGCTTAGCCTCCGGGGGGCCCTCCTACAATGAGCAGTTCTTC. This codes for CASSLASGGPSYNEQFF. Filled out from reference TRBV7-9 and TRBJ2-1, the complete variable domain reads DTGVSQNPRHKITKRGQNVTFRCDPISEHNRLYWYRQTLGQGPEFLTYFQNEAQLEKSRLLSDRFSAERPKGSFSTLEIQRTEQGDSAMYLCASSLASGGPSYNEQFFGPGTRLTVL.

The genes are TRBV7-8 and TRBJ2-3; TRBD2 might be the D (6 bases). Germline loops: CDR1 SGHVS, CDR2 FQNEAQ. V lost 4 bases to trimming and J lost 5 bases, with 13 bases between them. The CDR3 is 14 residues long. As DNA, the CDR3 is TGTGCCAGCAGCTGGAGACTAGTGGGAGATACGCAGTATTTT. Its translation: CASSWRLVGDTQYF.

Ten or more counts support this clonotype. The chain joins TRBV10-3 to TRBJ2-7; D uncertain. V shed 3 bases and J shed 0 bases, with 6 bases lying between them. Germline loops: CDR1 ENHRY, CDR2 SYGVKD. This CDR3 contains 13 residues. Here the CDR3 reads CAISEGFSYEQYF. CDR3 nucleotides: TGTGCCATCAGTGAAGGCTTCTCCTACGAGCAGTACTTC.

The chain joins TRBV27 to TRBJ2-1, with a possible D match to TRBD1 (5 bases). CDR1 is MNHEY and CDR2 is SMNVEV in the germline V gene (reference sequence). Trimming shortened V by 7 bases and J by 4 bases, and 8 bases separated the two germline ends. This CDR3 comprises 12 residues. CDR3 coding DNA: TGTGCCAGCAAGGGGTTTTACAATGAGCAGTTCTTC. This codes for CASKGFYNEQFF.

The gene calls are TRBV6-2 or TRBV6-3 and TRBJ2-3, with D tentatively TRBD2 (6 bases). The length of the CDR3 is 14 residues. Germline lookup yields CDR1 MNHEY and CDR2 SVGEGT. Trimming cost V 0 bases and J 6 bases, with 10 bases left between them. The CDR3 reads CASSYSGGADTQYF. The CDR3 DNA reads as TGTGCCAGCAGTTACTCTGGAGGGGCGGATACGCAGTATTTT.

This clonotype is a singleton in its sample. Here the CDR3 reads CASSLNGDTQYF. The CDR3 DNA sequence: TGTGCCAGCAGCTTAAATGGCGATACGCAGTATTTT. The gene calls are TRBV7-3 and TRBJ2-3; D gene uncertain. Germline V gene sequence: CDR1 SGHTA, CDR2 FQGTGA. The germline V and J ends were trimmed by 1 base and 6 bases, with 5 bases remaining between them. CDR3 length: 12 residues.

This clonotype was picked up a small number of times. V gene TRBV13 combines with J gene TRBJ2-3; D may be TRBD2 (6 bases). The germline V gene has CDR1 PRHDT and CDR2 FYEKMQ (reference sequence). The length of the CDR3 is 13 residues. Trimming removed 5 bases from V and 5 bases from J, with 11 bases in between. For the CDR3, the DNA is TGTGCCAGCAGCGTACTCGGGGGAGATACGCAGTATTTT. Amino acids: CASSVLGGDTQYF. The variable domain in full, with the rest retrieved from reference TRBV13 and TRBJ2-3, is AAGVIQSPRHLIKEKRETATLKCYPIPRHDTVYWYQQGPGQDPQFLISFYEKMQSDKGSIPDRFSAQQFSDYHSELNMSSLELGDSALYFCASSVLGGDTQYFGPGTRLTVL.

The gene calls are TRBV9 and TRBJ2-7; 7 nucleotides align to TRBD1. Germline CDR1 reads SGDLS; CDR2 reads YYNGEE. The CDR3 sequence is 16 residues long. V trimming: 3 bases; J trimming: 0 bases; junction bases outside the gene matches: 9. CDR3 sequence reads: CASSGGTVRSSYEQYF. CDR3 bases: TGTGCCAGCAGCGGAGGGACAGTCCGGAGCTCCTACGAGCAGTACTTC.

The V gene is TRBV6-2 or TRBV6-3, the J gene TRBJ1-6, with 7 bases matching TRBD1. The CDR3 sequence is 15 residues long. The V gene's germline CDR1 is MNHEY and CDR2 SVGEGT. With V trimmed by 5 bases and J by 9 bases, 10 bases remained unmatched. In DNA, the CDR3 is TGTGCCAGCAGTCAGCGACAGGGTGCATCTTCACCCCTCCACTTT. Protein product: CASSQRQGASSPLHF.

The J gene is TRBJ2-1, the V gene TRBV19; D possibly corresponds to TRBD2 (7 bases). Looked up from germline, CDR1 is LNHDA and CDR2 is SQIVND (reference sequence). The CDR3 consists of 14 residues. Trimming pared 3 bases from V and 9 bases from J, leaving 15 bases between. CDR3 sequence reads: CASSIRGAWSEQFF. CDR3 in DNA: TGTGCCAGTAGTATTCGGGGGGCATGGAGTGAGCAGTTCTTC.

V gene TRBV5-1 combines with J gene TRBJ1-1; maybe TRBD1 (6 bases). The CDR3 has 15 amino acids. Germline-derived CDR1 and CDR2 are SGHRS and YFSETQ. Trimming took 4 bases from V and 2 from J, leaving 15 bases between them. Here the CDR3 reads CASSPERGHNTEAFF. As DNA, the CDR3 is TGCGCCAGCAGCCCCGAGAGGGGACACAACACTGAAGCTTTCTTT.